This TCR beta chain is drawn from a study of shared clonotypes between healthy human individuals. Study summary: Researchers assigned three CD4 naive, three CD4 memory, two CD8 naive and one CD8 memory plate to each donor.

Every donor, a Caucasian adult, lived in Nashville, Tennessee. Clones were read by immunoSEQ multiplex PCR, and TCRdb kept only the in-frame ones, dropping some. This sample has about 680,000 clones; roughly 70% occur once, and the top ten carry around 1.6%. Remarks on this clone: No antigen is known for it.

Trimming removed 0 bases from V and 0 bases from J, with 15 bases in between. Germline CDR1 is LNHNV and CDR2 is YYDKDF (reference sequence). The CDR3 covers 17 residues. General observations from the study: Sequencing depth was expected to influence donor clonotype sharing. Memory subsets generally showed smaller estimated richness than naive subsets did.

The TCR sequence derives from a woman in her thirties in good health. This chain connects TRBV15 to TRBJ2-7; D not certain. Sample: memory CD4+ T cells sorted from blood. Subset here: CD45RA-negative fraction. The CDR3 is CATSRDPGRTSSYEQYF. The CDR3 coding sequence is TGTGCCACCAGCAGAGATCCTGGCAGGACCAGCTCCTACGAGCAGTACTTC.